Following are 12 T cell receptor beta chains from one sample sequenced in a study of shared clonotypes between healthy human individuals. Repertoires were generated with immunoSEQ multiplex PCR, while TCRdb's copy carries only in-frame clones and drops some. The table lists 780,000 or so clones, over 60% of them singletons, with more than 1.5% in the top ten. Sequencing used memory CD4+ T cells sorted from blood. The subset is: CD45RA-negative fraction. These receptors originate from a woman in her twenties or thirties in good health.

This chain links TRBV27 with TRBJ1-1; unclear D gene. The CDR3 covers 13 residues. Germline loops: CDR1 MNHEY, CDR2 SMNVEV (reference sequence). V lost 3 bases and J lost 5, with 10 bases in between. The CDR3 DNA sequence: TGTGCCAGCAGTTTGAGGGATCGGACTGAAGCTTTCTTT. Translated, it gives CASSLRDRTEAFF.

This clone appeared a few times. The CDR3 bases are TGTGCCACCGCCGGGACAGGATACACTGAAGCTTTCTTT. Its translation is CATAGTGYTEAFF. The chain employs TRBV15 and TRBJ1-1; 8 positions match TRBD1. The ends lost 8 bases at V and 3 bases at J; junction bases unmatched: 5. The CDR3 contains 13 residues. CDR1 and CDR2 from the germline V gene are LNHNV and YYDKDF (reference sequence).

The chain carries TRBV28 and TRBJ1-4; D possibly corresponds to TRBD1 (6 bases). The germline CDR1 and CDR2 sequences are MDHEN and SYDVKM. The CDR3 is 17 residues long. Trimming cost V 6 bases and J 2 bases, with 19 bases left between them. The CDR3 nucleotides read TGTGCCAGCAGCGTTCTAGCTACAGGGTTCACTAATGAAAAACTGTTTTTT. Translation gives CASSVLATGFTNEKLFF.

The V call is TRBV6-4, the J call TRBJ1-1; D perhaps matches TRBD1 (6 bases). Trimming left V 7 bases short and J 1 base short, with 13 bases between. Germline V lookup: CDR1 MRHNA, CDR2 SNTAGT. This CDR3 contains 14 residues. The CDR3 sequence: CASTREGGNTEAFF. As DNA, the CDR3 is TGTGCCAGCACGAGGGAGGGGGGGAACACTGAAGCTTTCTTT.

With regard to this clone: The same CDR3 arises from other DNA sequences in this sample as well. The chain is built from TRBV2 and TRBJ1-2; maybe TRBD1 (5 bases). The CDR3 consists of 14 residues. Per the germline V gene, CDR1 is SNHLY and CDR2 is FYNNEI. Trimming left V 2 bases short and J 0 bases short, with 7 bases between. The CDR3 sequence: CASSERGANYGYTF. The CDR3 DNA reads as TGTGCCAGCAGTGAAAGAGGGGCTAACTATGGCTACACCTTC.

The chain employs TRBV15 and TRBJ1-2; TRBD1 matches 11 bases. Unmatched junction bases numbered 0, after V lost 1 base and J lost 5 bases. Per the germline V gene, CDR1 is LNHNV and CDR2 is YYDKDF (reference sequence). This CDR3 is 14 amino acids long. Here the CDR3 DNA reads TGTGCCACCAGCAGAGGGGACAGGGGGTATGGCTACACCTTC. Amino acid sequence: CATSRGDRGYGYTF. Using reference TRBV15 and TRBJ1-2 for the parts outside the CDR3, the full variable domain is DAMVIQNPRYQVTQFGKPVTLSCSQTLNHNVMYWYQQKSSQAPKLLFHYYDKDFNNEADTPDNFQSRRPNTSFCFLDIRSPGLGDTAMYLCATSRGDRGYGYTFGSGTRLTVV.

The rearrangement joins TRBV28 to TRBJ1-5; no definite D call. The V end lost 3 bases, the J end lost 6 bases, and 3 bases lay between the germline ends. The CDR3 is 11 amino acids. Germline lookup yields CDR1 MDHEN and CDR2 SYDVKM. CDR3 sequence: CASSLVQPQHF. CDR3 nucleotides: TGTGCCAGCAGTTTGGTTCAGCCCCAGCATTTT.

A word on this clone: Distinct nucleotide sequences in the sample also encode this CDR3. The genes are TRBV19 and TRBJ2-7; D not resolved. The CDR3 is 12 amino acids. V lost 3 bases, J lost 5 bases, and 8 bases lay in between. Germline V CDR1 and CDR2: LNHDA, SQIVND (reference sequence). CDR3 nucleotide sequence: TGTGCCAGTAGTATTGCTGGCCACGAGCAGTACTTC. This gives the protein CASSIAGHEQYF.

This sequence joins TRBV7-8 and TRBJ2-7; TRBD2 is a possible D gene (6 bases). Germline CDR1 SGHVS, CDR2 FQNEAQ. This CDR3 has 13 residues. The germline V and J ends were trimmed by 4 bases and 3 bases, with 10 bases remaining between them. CDR3 in amino acids: CASSWGDLYEQYF. CDR3 DNA sequence: TGTGCCAGCAGCTGGGGGGATCTCTACGAGCAGTACTTC.

The table lists this clone with many counts. The rearrangement joins TRBV7-9 to TRBJ2-3; D unresolved. With 5 bases removed from V and 1 base from J, the gap between germline ends came to 10 bases. CDR3 length equals 14 residues. Germline CDR1 and CDR2: SEHNR and FQNEAQ (reference sequence). Written as DNA, the CDR3 is TGTGCCAGCAGCCCCTCGAGTGGCACAGATACGCAGTATTTT. Amino acid sequence: CASSPSSGTDTQYF.

In this sample, this clone turned up a few times. V is TRBV9 and J is TRBJ2-5; TRBD1 is a possible D gene (5 bases). Between the trimmed V and J ends, which lost 0 bases and 4 bases, there was a span of 7 bases. This CDR3 spans 13 amino acids. Germline lookup yields CDR1 SGDLS and CDR2 YYNGEE. CDR3 sequence (DNA): TGTGCCAGCAGCGTAGATCAGGGAGAGACCCAGTACTTC. It translates to CASSVDQGETQYF.

V usage is TRBV5-1 and J usage is TRBJ2-3, with TRBD2 as a possible D gene (6 bases). Trimming removed 5 bases from V and 0 bases from J, with 13 bases in between. This CDR3 contains 15 residues. Looked up from germline, CDR1 is SGHRS and CDR2 is YFSETQ. CDR3 region: CASSLGTASTDTQYF. The CDR3 DNA follows: TGCGCCAGCAGTCTAGGGACTGCTAGCACAGATACGCAGTATTTT. The whole variable domain, remainder taken from reference TRBV5-1 and TRBJ2-3, is KAGVTQTPRYLIKTRGQQVTLSCSPISGHRSVSWYQQTPGQGLQFLFEYFSETQRNKGNFPGRFSGRQFSNSRSEMNVSTLELGDSALYLCASSLGTASTDTQYFGPGTRLTVL.